This T cell receptor (beta chain) was profiled in a study of blood T cell repertoires in COVID-19. Study overall: The United States, Italy and Spain provided the acute and convalescent COVID-19 samples.

Per the germline V gene, CDR1 is KGHSH and CDR2 is LQKENI. The V segment lost 5 bases and the J segment 7 bases; nucleotides outside the gene matches: 8. There are 14 residues in the CDR3. Seattle participants joined during active infection and were tracked over time. Authors' methods: How many nucleated cells were present was estimated from reference gene primer amplification. Measured with immunoSEQ multiplex PCR; TCRdb has only the in-frame clones, and not every one. The DNA gave D and trimming, while V, J and clone size come from that table. The sample includes roughly 340,000 clones, about 90% of them seen just once. This clone has a single count.

V is TRBV18 and J is TRBJ1-2, with 9 bases lining up with TRBD1. Sequenced input: peripheral blood. This clonotype was sampled from a woman aged 45-65 years with COVID-19, enrolled during active disease. CDR3 DNA sequence: TGTGCCAGCTCATTCCGGGACAGGGACTTTGGCTACACCTTC. This codes for CASSFRDRDFGYTF. Complete variable domain (other parts from reference TRBV18 and TRBJ1-2): NAGVMQNPRHLVRRRGQEARLRCSPMKGHSHVYWYRQLPEEGLKFMVYLQKENIIDESGMPKERFSAEFPKEGPSILRIQQVVRGDSAAYFCASSFRDRDFGYTFGSGTRLTVV.